This TCR beta chain was identified during a study of blood T cells in healthy people across ages. Deletions cut 1 base from V and 0 bases from J, with 9 bases between. The CDR3 loop spans 15 amino acids. Germline assignment: CDR1 SGHAT and CDR2 FQDESV (reference sequence). Samples each had at least 6 micrograms of total RNA extracted. Then a second PCR, running about 6 to 12 cycles, was carried out with a sample-barcoded 5' primer and a J-beta primer mix. Each TCR beta cDNA got a 12-nucleotide random molecular identifier. Each CDR3 protein is one row after TCRdb ran MiXCR on the 5' RACE reads. The table has about 1.6 million distinct CDR3 sequences, roughly 32% seen once. There are a few counts of this clonotype.

The TCR originated in a woman aged 25 to 39 in good health. The sample was blood. This chain links TRBV11-1 with TRBJ1-1; D gene unclear. CDR3 sequence reads: CASSLEANMNTEAFF. The CDR3 DNA reads TGTGCCAGCAGCTTAGAGGCCAACATGAACACTGAAGCTTTCTTT.